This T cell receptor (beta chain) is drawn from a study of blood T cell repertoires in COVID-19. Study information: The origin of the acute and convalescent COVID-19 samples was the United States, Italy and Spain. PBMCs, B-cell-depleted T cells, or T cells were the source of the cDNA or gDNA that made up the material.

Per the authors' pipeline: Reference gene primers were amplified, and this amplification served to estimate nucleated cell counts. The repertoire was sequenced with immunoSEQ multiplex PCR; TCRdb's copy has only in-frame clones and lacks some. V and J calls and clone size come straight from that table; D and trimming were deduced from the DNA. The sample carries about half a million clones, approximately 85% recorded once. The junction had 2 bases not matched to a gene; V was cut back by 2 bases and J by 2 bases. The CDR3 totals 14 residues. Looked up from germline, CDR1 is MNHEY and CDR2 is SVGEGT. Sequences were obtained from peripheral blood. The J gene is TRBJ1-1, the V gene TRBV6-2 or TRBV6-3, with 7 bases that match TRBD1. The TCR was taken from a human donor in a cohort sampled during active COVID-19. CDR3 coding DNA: TGTGCCAGCAGTTACCGACAGGGTAACACTGAAGCTTTCTTT. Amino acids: CASSYRQGNTEAFF.